The present entry profiles one T cell receptor (beta chain) with its context. Its antigen remains unknown. The sample originates from a study of OX40 agonist ivuxolimab in advanced cancers. Study information: Ivuxolimab was delivered to patients intravenously every 2 weeks at doses spanning 0.01 to 10 mg/kg.

CDR1 and CDR2 (germline): LGHNA, YSLEER. This CDR3 comprises 15 residues. V lost 0 bases and J lost 3; bases outside the gene matches: 3. Profiled with immunoSEQ multiplex PCR; TCRdb holds only in-frame clones, not every one. The table lists about 47,000 clones, 88% of them singletons. General study findings and limits: At 0.1 to 3.0 mg/kg, CD4+ and CD8+ blood T cells expanded clonally by week 6.

This clonotype was sampled from an adult with an advanced solid tumor such as melanoma, head and neck, liver or kidney cancer. This chain links TRBV4-3 with TRBJ2-7; 9 nucleotides agree with TRBD2. Here the sequenced sample was CD4+ or CD8+ T cells sorted from blood, taken in a trial of the OX40 agonist ivuxolimab. CDR3 bases: TGCGCCAGCAGCCAAGAAGGGACTAGCAGCTACGAGCAGTACTTC. This encodes CASSQEGTSSYEQYF.